The clone carrying this T cell receptor beta chain was found a few times. Its specificity is unknown. Sequencing was performed with immunoSEQ multiplex PCR; in TCRdb, only in-frame clones are kept and a portion is missing. This sample has approximately 110,000 clones, with approximately 90% found just once. This record comes from a study of identifying expanded T cells in peripheral blood. Whole-study results and caveats: Differentially abundant clones: roughly 1.2 between replicates, 16.4 at around 14 days, approximately 19 at four. Variance in clone template counts between approximately two-week samples significantly increased with total template count across all healthy donors.

Healthy donors had no documented immune events, such as infections, while sampled. Germline V gene sequence: CDR1 MGHRA, CDR2 YSYEKL. This CDR3 is built from 15 residues. Trimming at V came to 2 bases and at J to 5 bases, leaving 6 bases not matched to a gene. This clonotype was sampled from a person between 18 and 75 years old in good health. This chain connects TRBV4-1 to TRBJ1-2; TRBD1 agrees at 9 bases. Input material: blood. In DNA, the CDR3 is TGCGCCAGCAGCCAATCGGGACAGGGTTCTTATGGCTACACCTTC. Its protein product is CASSQSGQGSYGYTF.